This T cell receptor (beta chain) derives from a study of T cells after yellow fever vaccination. Across the study: The authors sorted the EM, EMRA, CM and Tscm memory subsets using CD3, CD45RA, CCR7 and CD95.

UMIs and a universal primer site were added when TCR cDNA was made by 5'RACE template switching. TCRdb passed the 5' RACE reads through MiXCR, listing each CDR3 protein once. The sample yields 30,000 to 35,000 distinct CDR3 sequences, around 7% seen once. Germline-derived CDR1 and CDR2 are DFQATT and SNEGSKA (reference sequence). The junction had 3 bases not matched to a gene; V was cut back by 5 bases and J by 2 bases. CDR3 size: 13 residues. Notes on the study in general: Most primary-vaccination clones recurred post-booster (just under 98% CD4, around 88% CD8). Almost no vaccine-responding clonotypes were detectable in day 0 sorted memory subsets.

Here the sequenced sample was PBMCs, either bulk or a sorted T-cell subset (CD4+, CD8+, memory, or dextramer-sorted; not recorded which), taken on the day of the first yellow fever vaccination. This rearrangement joins TRBV20-1 to TRBJ2-7; 10 bases map to TRBD1. This receptor was taken from a man in his late teens or twenties who received the YFV17D yellow fever vaccine. The CDR3 sequence: CSASGTGAYEQYV. As DNA, the CDR3 is TGCAGTGCTTCCGGGACAGGGGCCTACGAGCAGTACGTC.